Each of the 14 T cell receptor beta chains below was sequenced from the same sample in a study of T cells after posttransplantation cyclophosphamide. Clones were sequenced by immunoSEQ multiplex PCR, and TCRdb holds only the in-frame ones, with some missing. This table has 7,000 to 8,000 clones, 82% appearing once. Busulfan-fludarabine conditioning, marrow transplant, and cyclophosphamide on days +3 and +4 were administered. Sequenced material: CD4+ T cells sorted from blood, taken approximately 1,200 days after allogeneic stem cell transplant with posttransplant cyclophosphamide. Receptor source: a female patient in her forties who received an allogeneic stem cell transplant from a related donor, was CMV-positive, and had no GVHD. Some T cells may have come from the graft donor.

This chain uses TRBV5-1 with TRBJ2-2; TRBD2 is a possible D gene (5 bases). The germline V and J ends were trimmed by 1 base and 0 bases, with 16 bases remaining between them. Germline V gives CDR1 SGHRS, CDR2 YFSETQ. The CDR3 covers 18 residues. The CDR3 loop reads CASSLLPSSYANTGELFF. CDR3 DNA sequence: TGCGCCAGCAGCTTGCTCCCCTCTAGCTACGCGAACACCGGGGAGCTGTTTTTT.

The chain uses TRBV2 and TRBJ2-5; 7 positions match TRBD2. This CDR3 spans 16 amino acids. The ends lost 6 bases at V and 5 bases at J; junction bases unmatched: 15. CDR1 and CDR2 from the germline V gene are SNHLY and FYNNEI. For the CDR3, the DNA is TGTGCCAGCAGGGCCCCGGCCCAGGGAGGGTGGGAGACCCAGTACTTC. Its protein is CASRAPAQGGWETQYF.

Written as DNA, the CDR3 is TGTGCCAGCAGTGAAGGGAGGTGGACTGAAGCTTTCTTT. Residues: CASSEGRWTEAFF. V gene TRBV2 combines with J gene TRBJ1-1; D is unclear. CDR1 SNHLY and CDR2 FYNNEI come from the germline V gene. V lost 1 base, J lost 5 bases, and 8 bases lay in between. The CDR3 consists of 13 residues.

The CDR3 DNA reads TGTGCCAGCAGTTTGCCCGGGGCAACTAATGAAAAACTGTTTTTT. It yields the protein CASSLPGATNEKLFF. The rearrangement uses TRBV28 and TRBJ1-4; no clear D. The CDR3 consists of 15 residues. The germline V gene encodes CDR1 MDHEN and CDR2 SYDVKM. Trimming shortened V by 3 bases and J by 0 bases, and 8 bases separated the two germline ends.

This sequence joins TRBV13 and TRBJ2-5; 11 bases are a match to TRBD2. There are 16 residues in the CDR3. The germline gives CDR1 PRHDT, CDR2 FYEKMQ (reference sequence). The V segment lost 5 bases and the J segment 0 bases; nucleotides outside the gene matches: 5. This CDR3 reads CASSPTTSGDQETQYF. CDR3 nucleotide sequence: TGTGCCAGCAGCCCGACGACTAGCGGGGACCAAGAGACCCAGTACTTC.

This chain joins TRBV19 and TRBJ2-1; no clear D. In germline, CDR1 is LNHDA, CDR2 SQIVND (reference sequence). CDR3 length: 12 amino acids. V lost 5 bases, J lost 9 bases, and 11 bases lay in between. The CDR3 reads CASSPQTGEQFF. The CDR3 DNA reads as TGTGCCAGTAGTCCCCAGACTGGTGAGCAGTTCTTC.

The chain carries TRBV6-1 and TRBJ2-7; 7 positions match TRBD1. The CDR3 is made up of 13 amino acids. Germline CDR1 MNHNS, CDR2 SASEGT. Losses at the gene ends were 2 bases for V and 12 bases for J; bases not matched to a gene: 10. The chain's CDR3 is CASSEPPGQASYF. The CDR3, as DNA: TGTGCCAGCAGTGAACCGCCTGGACAGGCGTCGTACTTC.

The V gene is TRBV21-1, the J gene TRBJ2-1; the table's D call, TRBD2, has no DNA check behind it. TRBV21-1 is a pseudogene locus. The CDR3 contains 16 residues. Here the CDR3 DNA reads TGTGCCAGCAGCAAAGAGCGGCGGGGGGAATACAATGAGCAGTTCTTC. Its translation: CASSKERRGEYNEQFF.

This sequence joins TRBV6-5 and TRBJ2-5, with 11 bases aligning to TRBD1. The CDR3 covers 16 residues. V dropped 1 base and J dropped 4; count of bases not matched to a gene: 5. The germline V gene encodes CDR1 MNHEY and CDR2 SVGAGI. The CDR3 DNA sequence: TGTGCCAGCAGTTACTTCGGACAGGGGGCTCTAGAGACCCAGTACTTC. Translating it yields CASSYFGQGALETQYF.

The rearrangement uses TRBV5-1 and TRBJ2-1, with 7 nucleotides matching TRBD2. The CDR3 consists of 15 residues. V lost 4 bases, J lost 0 bases, and 4 bases stayed unmatched. Germline CDR1 and CDR2: SGHRS and YFSETQ. The CDR3 protein is CASSAGGNSYNEQFF. CDR3 DNA sequence: TGCGCCAGCAGCGCCGGGGGGAACTCCTACAATGAGCAGTTCTTC.

V gene TRBV19 combines with J gene TRBJ1-1; D is uncertain. Germline V gene sequence: CDR1 LNHDA, CDR2 SQIVND (reference sequence). This CDR3 contains 14 residues. Deletions cut 3 bases from V and 1 base from J, with 9 bases between. The CDR3 spells CASSIGVRNTEAFF. Here the CDR3 DNA reads TGTGCCAGTAGTATCGGGGTGCGGAACACTGAAGCTTTCTTT.

The chain joins TRBV4-1 to TRBJ1-5; unclear D gene. The CDR3 is 18 residues long. The V gene's germline CDR1 is MGHRA and CDR2 YSYEKL. V was trimmed by 0 bases and J by 4 bases, leaving 19 bases between them. CDR3 bases: TGCGCCAGCAGCCAAGAAAGAGGATTCCAGACTAGGAATCAGCCCCAGCATTTT. This sequence encodes CASSQERGFQTRNQPQHF.

The chain recombines TRBV29-1 with TRBJ2-3, with 8 bases that match TRBD1. The germline CDR1 and CDR2 sequences are SQVTM and ANQGSEA. Unmatched junction bases numbered 5, after V lost 3 bases and J lost 6 bases. The CDR3 extends over 13 amino acids. CDR3 in DNA: TGCAGCGTTGAGACAGGGGAGGAGGATACGCAGTATTTT. This codes for CSVETGEEDTQYF.

The rearrangement links TRBV2 to TRBJ1-1; 9 bases are a match to TRBD1. V lost 5 bases and J lost 4; bases outside the gene matches: 8. The germline gives CDR1 SNHLY, CDR2 FYNNEI. The CDR3 runs 15 residues. The CDR3 spells CASSPTTGGSTEAFF. In DNA form, the CDR3 reads TGTGCCAGCAGTCCCACGACAGGGGGGAGCACTGAAGCTTTCTTT.